Sequencing of this TCR beta chain was carried out in a study of T cells in Graves' hyperthyroidism and ophthalmopathy. Whole-study results and caveats: Ophthalmopathy was distinguished from stable hyperthyroidism by 13 V-J signatures.

This clonotype was observed at least ten times. The antigen is undetermined. Investigators excluded patients with uncontrolled infection, other autoimmune disease, pregnancy or lactation. CDR3 size: 16 residues. Germline V gene data show CDR1 as LGHDT and CDR2 as YNNKEL (reference sequence). Trimming took off 5 bases at V and 7 bases at J, with 24 bases between the two ends. Amplified TCR beta CDR3 regions derived from RNA transcripts. RT-PCR in the first round (using the HTBI primer set) targeted the TCR CDR3. Each CDR3 protein is one row after TCRdb ran MiXCR on the multiplex PCR reads. The table lists under 600,000 distinct CDR3 sequences, approximately 15% of them singletons, with around 3.3% in the top ten.

The TCR originated in a woman in her 40s with Graves' ophthalmopathy. The rearrangement links TRBV3-1 to TRBJ2-7; perhaps TRBD2 as D (5 bases). Sequenced material: blood. The CDR3: CASSKGKVWLAEEQYF. CDR3 in DNA: TGTGCCAGCAGCAAGGGCAAGGTTTGGCTAGCTGAAGAGCAGTACTTC.